A single sample is the source of the 9 T cell receptor beta chains below, sequenced in a study of cytomegalovirus exposure and HLA in healthy donors (dated 2017 in TCRdb). Receptors were amplified or captured by the immunoSEQ multiplex PCR assay. A mixture of 60 forward primers for TCR Vbeta segments and 13 reverse primers for TCR Jbeta segments was used in the multiplex PCR. Entries here come from immuneACCESS through TCRdb and include only in-frame sequences with V and J called. Some clones fail to appear in such tables; in the studies checked, an unresolved V gene covers under half of the shortfall, and the cause of the remainder is unknown. This sample lists 80,000 to 100,000 clones; around 68% were detected once. Of the sample, around 16% falls within the top ten clones. The sequenced sample was PBMCs. The receptors were sampled from a woman between 40 and 50 years old in good health and CMV-seropositive.

CDR3 DNA: TGTGCCAGCAGTCAAGGACAGAGTCAGTACTTC. It translates to CASSQGQSQYF. The chain combines TRBV7-9 with TRBJ2-5; D may be TRBD1 (6 bases). The CDR3 extends over 11 amino acids. V lost 6 bases and J 11 bases, leaving 13 bases between the germline ends. Per germline, CDR1 SEHNR and CDR2 FQNEAQ (reference sequence).

The rearrangement uses TRBV5-5 and TRBJ2-1; tentative D call: TRBD2 (6 bases). The CDR3 contains 14 residues. Trimming took off 0 bases at V and 4 bases at J, with 8 bases between the two ends. CDR1 SGHKS and CDR2 YYEKEE come from the germline V gene (reference sequence). CDR3 sequence: CASSLEGTYNEQFF. The CDR3 DNA reads TGTGCCAGCAGCTTGGAGGGGACTTACAATGAGCAGTTCTTC.

The CDR3 loop reads CSVADRYTEAFF. For the CDR3, the DNA is TGCAGCGTGGCCGACAGGTATACTGAAGCTTTCTTT. This chain connects TRBV29-1 to TRBJ1-1; possible D gene TRBD1, 6 bases. CDR1 and CDR2 from the germline V gene are SQVTM and ANQGSEA. V lost 6 bases to trimming and J lost 5 bases, with 13 bases between them. This CDR3 comprises 12 residues.

This chain connects TRBV7-2 to TRBJ2-5; 8 bases fit TRBD1. This CDR3 contains 14 residues. The J segment lost 1 base and the V segment lost 5 bases, leaving 3 bases of the junction unmatched. Germline CDR1 is SGHTA and CDR2 is FQGNSA. CDR3 sequence: CASSVGQGQETQYF. The CDR3 DNA is TGTGCCAGCAGCGTAGGACAGGGCCAAGAGACCCAGTACTTC.

The chain combines TRBV5-4 with TRBJ2-7; D might be TRBD2 (6 bases). CDR3 length: 15 amino acids. V was pared by 1 base and J by 4 bases, with 15 bases between. CDR1 and CDR2 (germline): SGHNT, YYREEE (reference sequence). CDR3 region: CASSLSGGLQYEQYF. The CDR3 nucleotides read TGTGCCAGCAGCTTGTCTGGGGGACTCCAATACGAGCAGTACTTC.

V is TRBV6-4 and J is TRBJ2-2; 7 bases are a match to TRBD1. The junction had 4 bases not matched to a gene; V was cut back by 8 bases and J by 10 bases. This CDR3 is 11 amino acids long. The V gene's germline CDR1 is MRHNA and CDR2 SNTAGT. The CDR3 reads CASGGTVELFF. The CDR3 DNA follows: TGTGCCAGCGGTGGGACAGTGGAGCTGTTTTTT.

The chain carries TRBV28 and TRBJ2-3; D is unclear. Looked up from germline, CDR1 is MDHEN and CDR2 is SYDVKM. CDR3 length equals 15 residues. The V gene lost 4 bases and the J gene lost 2 bases, with 13 bases spanning the gap. CDR3 loop: CASSSPPRLTDTQYF. CDR3 sequence (DNA): TGTGCCAGCAGTTCCCCCCCACGACTCACAGATACGCAGTATTTT.

The chain recombines TRBV6-4 with TRBJ2-3; 10 nucleotides agree with TRBD2. Trimming took 3 bases from V and 9 from J; bases not matched to a gene: 6. Germline V CDR1 and CDR2: MRHNA, SNTAGT. CDR3 length: 14 amino acids. This chain's CDR3 is CASSETSGSVTQYF. CDR3 in DNA: TGTGCCAGCAGTGAGACTAGCGGGTCGGTGACGCAGTATTTT.

There are a few counts of this clone. The chain carries TRBV6-5 and TRBJ2-1; 7 bases match TRBD2. CDR1 is MNHEY, CDR2 SVGAGI, per germline. V shed 5 bases and J 4 bases; nucleotides not matched to a gene: 8. The CDR3 totals 15 residues. CDR3: CASSPAGVLYNEQFF. In DNA form, the CDR3 reads TGTGCCAGCAGTCCCGCGGGAGTCCTATACAATGAGCAGTTCTTC.